These 9 T cell receptor beta chains share one sample of origin, sequenced in a study of T cell repertoires in cytomegalovirus infection. TCRdb ran MiXCR on the reads and lists one entry per CDR3 protein. The table includes fewer than 700,000 distinct CDR3 sequences, less than 25% detected once. The sequencing sample was made of CD8+ T cells from PBMCs. These receptor sequences come from a human donor in good health (CMV status not recorded). Some clones in this sample may be carry-over from other donors' samples.

Of note for this clonotype: Being one base from a much bigger clone, this may be a read error. The chain is built from TRBV7-3 and TRBJ1-2; possible D gene TRBD1, 5 bases. The CDR3 runs to 16 residues. Deletions cut 5 bases from V and 6 bases from J, with 22 bases between. CDR1 SGHTA and CDR2 FQGTGA come from the germline V gene. The CDR3 nucleotides are TGTGCCAGCAGCCCTAGACGGGGGGAGTTGAACAATGGCTACACCTTC. Protein product: CASSPRRGELNNGYTF.

This clonotype was seen a few times. The chain links TRBV6-6 to TRBJ2-3; D may be TRBD2 (6 bases). Germline V lookup: CDR1 MNHNY, CDR2 SVGAGI (reference sequence). This CDR3 has 17 amino acids. V lost 2 bases and J 0 bases, leaving 15 bases between the germline ends. DNA of the CDR3: TGTGCCAGCAGTTACCTCCGGTGGGAGGCTAGCACAGATACGCAGTATTTT. Translating it yields CASSYLRWEASTDTQYF.

The rearrangement links TRBV19 to TRBJ1-1, with D hard to call. Trimming cost V 1 base and J 0 bases, with 6 bases left between them. The CDR3 runs to 14 residues. Germline V gene data show CDR1 as LNHDA and CDR2 as SQIVND (reference sequence). CDR3 bases: TGTGCCAGTAGTATAGGCTTTATGAACACTGAAGCTTTCTTT. The encoded protein is CASSIGFMNTEAFF.

A note on this clonotype: Being one base from a much bigger clone, this may be a read error. The genes are TRBV14 and TRBJ1-1; no firm D call. V dropped 3 bases and J dropped 6 bases, with 20 bases sitting between them. The germline gives CDR1 SGHDN, CDR2 FVKESK. The CDR3 has 16 amino acids. CDR3 loop: CASSHTLRETGAEAFF. CDR3 sequence (DNA): TGTGCCAGCAGCCATACATTAAGGGAAACGGGCGCTGAAGCTTTCTTT. Full variable domain (missing parts from reference TRBV14 and TRBJ1-1): EAGVTQFPSHSVIEKGQTVTLRCDPISGHDNLYWYRRVMGKEIKFLLHFVKESKQDESGMPNNRFLAERTGGTYSTLKVQPAELEDSGVYFCASSHTLRETGAEAFFGQGTRLTVV.

This clonotype showed up just a few times. The rearrangement joins TRBV7-2 to TRBJ1-2; perhaps TRBD1 as D (5 bases). Germline CDR1 reads SGHTA; CDR2 reads FQGNSA. The CDR3 contains 16 residues. Trimming took off 3 bases at V and 0 bases at J, with 14 bases between the two ends. Here the CDR3 reads CASSLGGGGTNYGYTF. CDR3 DNA: TGTGCCAGCAGCTTGGGCGGGGGGGGGACTAACTATGGCTACACCTTC.

There are many counts of this clonotype. The chain is built from TRBV7-6 and TRBJ2-3; the D gene is possibly TRBD2 (6 bases). The CDR3 extends over 11 amino acids. Trimming took 4 bases from V and 11 from J, leaving 10 bases between them. Germline CDR1 reads SGHVS; CDR2 reads FNYEAQ. The CDR3 region is CASSWGDRQYF. CDR3 nucleotides: TGTGCCAGCAGCTGGGGGGACCGGCAGTATTTT.

This clonotype appeared many times. The chain couples TRBV7-9 to TRBJ1-1; 7 nucleotides match TRBD1. Per the germline V gene, CDR1 is SEHNR and CDR2 is FQNEAQ (reference sequence). CDR3 length: 14 residues. V lost 5 bases, J lost 4 bases, and 7 bases stayed unmatched. CDR3 region: CASSIRQGGTEAFF. DNA for the CDR3: TGTGCCAGCAGCATCAGACAGGGCGGCACTGAAGCTTTCTTT.

The CDR3, as DNA: TGTGCCAGCAGCTTAGGGGGGCTGCCCGGCTACACCTTC. Its protein is CASSLGGLPGYTF. The rearrangement uses TRBV7-9 and TRBJ1-2; possible D gene TRBD1, 6 bases. In germline, CDR1 is SEHNR, CDR2 FQNEAQ (reference sequence). The CDR3 is made up of 13 amino acids. V gave up 1 base and J gave up 8 bases, with 11 bases separating them.

The chain is built from TRBV13 and TRBJ2-2; D is perhaps TRBD1 or TRBD2 (5 bases each). Germline V lookup: CDR1 PRHDT, CDR2 FYEKMQ (reference sequence). The germline V and J ends were trimmed by 5 bases and 3 bases, with 13 bases remaining between them. The CDR3 is 15 residues long. The CDR3 DNA reads as TGTGCCAGCAGCGTCCGGGACCGATACACCGGGGAGCTGTTTTTT. This sequence encodes CASSVRDRYTGELFF. Together with reference TRBV13 and TRBJ2-2, the CDR3 gives the full variable domain: AAGVIQSPRHLIKEKRETATLKCYPIPRHDTVYWYQQGPGQDPQFLISFYEKMQSDKGSIPDRFSAQQFSDYHSELNMSSLELGDSALYFCASSVRDRYTGELFFGEGSRLTVL.